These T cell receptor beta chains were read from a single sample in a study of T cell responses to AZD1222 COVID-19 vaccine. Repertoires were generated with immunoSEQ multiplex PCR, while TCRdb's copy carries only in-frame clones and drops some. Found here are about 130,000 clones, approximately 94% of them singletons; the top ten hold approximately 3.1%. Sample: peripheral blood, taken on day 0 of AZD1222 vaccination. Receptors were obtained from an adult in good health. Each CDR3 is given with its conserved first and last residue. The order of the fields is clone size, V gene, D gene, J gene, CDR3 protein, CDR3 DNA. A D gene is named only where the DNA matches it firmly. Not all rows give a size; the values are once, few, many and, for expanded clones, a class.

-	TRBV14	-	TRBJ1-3	CASSLTGGTGNTIYF	TGTGCCAGCAGCTTGACGGGAGGGACTGGAAACACCATATATTTT
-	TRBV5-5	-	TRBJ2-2	CASSLALSANTGELFF	TGTGCCAGCAGCTTGGCTTTATCAGCGAACACCGGGGAGCTGTTTTTT
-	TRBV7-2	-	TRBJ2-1	CASSSIGDNEQFF	TGTGCCAGCAGCTCTATAGGGGACAATGAGCAGTTCTTC
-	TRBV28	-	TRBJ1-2	CASSLLGSRGGYGYTF	TGTGCCAGCAGTTTATTAGGAAGCAGGGGAGGGTATGGCTACACCTTC
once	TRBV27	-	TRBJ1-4	CASSLSGIPTNEKLFF	TGTGCCAGCAGTTTATCAGGGATTCCAACTAATGAAAAACTGTTTTTT
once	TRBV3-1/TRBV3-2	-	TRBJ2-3	CASSHTDTQYF	TGTGCCAGCAGCCACACAGATACGCAGTATTTT
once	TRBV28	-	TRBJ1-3	CASSSWGGGNTIYF	TGTGCCAGCAGTTCTTGGGGAGGTGGAAACACCATATATTTT
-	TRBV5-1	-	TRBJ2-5	CASSLIPGRQETQYF	TGCGCCAGCAGCTTGATTCCAGGGAGACAAGAGACCCAGTACTTC
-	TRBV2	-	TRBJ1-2	CASSDQGSNYGYTF	TGTGCCAGCAGTGATCAGGGCTCTAACTATGGCTACACCTTC
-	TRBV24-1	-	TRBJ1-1	CATDDGLNTEAFF	TGTGCCACTGATGACGGGCTAAACACTGAAGCTTTCTTT
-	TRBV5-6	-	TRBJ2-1	CASSSANEQFF	TGTGCCAGCAGCTCGGCCAATGAGCAGTTCTTC
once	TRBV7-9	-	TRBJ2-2	CASSLGPTTGELFF	TGTGCCAGCAGCTTAGGCCCTACGACCGGGGAGCTGTTTTTT
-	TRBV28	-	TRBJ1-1	CASSLIGVEAFF	TGTGCCAGCAGTCTGATAGGGGTGGAAGCTTTCTTT
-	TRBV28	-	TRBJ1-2	CASSLSGQDHYGYTF	TGTGCCAGCAGTTTATCGGGGCAGGACCACTATGGCTACACCTTC
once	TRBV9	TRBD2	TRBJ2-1	CASSPRGGRSGNEQFF	TGTGCCAGCAGCCCGAGGGGAGGGAGGTCGGGGAATGAGCAGTTCTTC
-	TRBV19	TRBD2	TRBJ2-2	CASSPGGTGNTGELFF	TGTGCCAGTAGCCCGGGGGGGACGGGTAACACCGGGGAGCTGTTTTTT
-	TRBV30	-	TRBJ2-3	CAWRTSIPQYF	TGTGCCTGGAGAACCAGTATTCCGCAGTATTTT
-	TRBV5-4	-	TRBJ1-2	CASSFSLDNYGYTF	TGTGCCAGCAGCTTCTCATTAGATAACTATGGCTACACCTTC
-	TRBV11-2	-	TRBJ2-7	CASRQTGGKSYEQYF	TGTGCCAGCAGACAGACAGGAGGCAAATCCTACGAGCAGTACTTC
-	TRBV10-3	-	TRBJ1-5	CAISETDGGNQPQHF	TGTGCCATCAGTGAGACGGACGGTGGAAATCAGCCCCAGCATTTT
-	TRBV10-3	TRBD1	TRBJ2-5	CAISGTGVETQYF	TGTGCCATCAGTGGAACAGGGGTGGAGACCCAGTACTTC
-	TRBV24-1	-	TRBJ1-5	CATSDPTVYQPQHF	TGTGCCACCAGTGATCCGACAGTTTACCAGCCCCAGCATTTT
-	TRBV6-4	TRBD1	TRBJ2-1	CASSAGQGTNNEQFF	TGTGCCAGCAGTGCGGGACAGGGAACCAACAATGAGCAGTTCTTC
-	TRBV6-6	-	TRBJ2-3	CASSFRAVDLTDTQYF	TGTGCCAGCAGTTTCCGGGCCGTCGATCTGACAGATACGCAGTATTTT
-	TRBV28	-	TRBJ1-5	CASRLDRRNQPQHF	TGTGCCAGCAGGCTGGACAGAAGAAATCAGCCCCAGCATTTT
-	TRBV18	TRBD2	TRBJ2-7	CASSQNRGSSYEQYF	TGTGCCAGCTCCCAAAACCGCGGGAGCTCCTACGAGCAGTACTTC
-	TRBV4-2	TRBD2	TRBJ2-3	CASSQDPILAGHQTTDTQYF	TGTGCCAGCAGCCAAGATCCTATCCTAGCGGGCCACCAAACGACAGATACGCAGTATTTT
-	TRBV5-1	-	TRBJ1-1	CASSFRELGLGAFF	TGCGCCAGCAGCTTTCGAGAACTCGGACTTGGAGCTTTCTTT
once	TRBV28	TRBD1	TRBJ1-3	CASSLNRGGNTIYF	TGTGCCAGCAGTTTAAACAGGGGCGGAAACACCATATATTTT
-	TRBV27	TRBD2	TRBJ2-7	CASSFNSGRALPTYEQYF	TGTGCCAGCAGCTTCAATAGCGGGAGGGCCCTCCCTACCTACGAGCAGTACTTC
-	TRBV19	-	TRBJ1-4	CASAPGRGVVREKLFF	TGTGCCAGTGCTCCGGGACGGGGAGTGGTGCGGGAAAAACTGTTTTTT
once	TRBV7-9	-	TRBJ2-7	CASSNAGNEQYF	TGTGCCAGCAGCAACGCCGGGAACGAGCAGTACTTC
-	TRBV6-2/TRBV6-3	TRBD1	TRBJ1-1	CASSVYLFGQGYTEAFF	TGTGCCAGCAGTGTTTACCTCTTCGGACAGGGGTACACTGAAGCTTTCTTT
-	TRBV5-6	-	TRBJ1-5	CASSLLEGQPQHF	TGTGCCAGCAGCTTGTTGGAGGGTCAGCCCCAGCATTTT
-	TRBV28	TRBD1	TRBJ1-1	CASSLAGQASITEAFF	TGTGCCAGCAGTTTAGCGGGACAGGCTTCGATCACTGAAGCTTTCTTT
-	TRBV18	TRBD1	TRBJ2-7	CASSTGTGGSYEQYF	TGTGCCAGCTCAACCGGGACAGGGGGCTCCTACGAGCAGTACTTC